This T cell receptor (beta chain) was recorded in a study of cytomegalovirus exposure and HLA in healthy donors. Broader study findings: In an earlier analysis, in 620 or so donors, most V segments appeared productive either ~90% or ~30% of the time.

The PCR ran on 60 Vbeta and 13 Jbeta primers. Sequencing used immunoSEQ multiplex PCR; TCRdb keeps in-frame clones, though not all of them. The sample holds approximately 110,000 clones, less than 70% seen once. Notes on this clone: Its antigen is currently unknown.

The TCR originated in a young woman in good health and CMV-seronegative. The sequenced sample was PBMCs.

The CDR3 nucleotides read TGTGCCAGCAGCTTAGGGGACAGGGGGTATGGCTACACCTTC. Translated: CASSLGDRGYGYTF. This rearrangement joins TRBV7-2 to TRBJ1-2; 11 bases align to TRBD1. Germline trimming cut 1 base from V and 5 bases from J; bases unmatched to any gene: 0. Germline CDR1 and CDR2: SGHTA and FQGNSA. This CDR3 is 14 amino acids long.